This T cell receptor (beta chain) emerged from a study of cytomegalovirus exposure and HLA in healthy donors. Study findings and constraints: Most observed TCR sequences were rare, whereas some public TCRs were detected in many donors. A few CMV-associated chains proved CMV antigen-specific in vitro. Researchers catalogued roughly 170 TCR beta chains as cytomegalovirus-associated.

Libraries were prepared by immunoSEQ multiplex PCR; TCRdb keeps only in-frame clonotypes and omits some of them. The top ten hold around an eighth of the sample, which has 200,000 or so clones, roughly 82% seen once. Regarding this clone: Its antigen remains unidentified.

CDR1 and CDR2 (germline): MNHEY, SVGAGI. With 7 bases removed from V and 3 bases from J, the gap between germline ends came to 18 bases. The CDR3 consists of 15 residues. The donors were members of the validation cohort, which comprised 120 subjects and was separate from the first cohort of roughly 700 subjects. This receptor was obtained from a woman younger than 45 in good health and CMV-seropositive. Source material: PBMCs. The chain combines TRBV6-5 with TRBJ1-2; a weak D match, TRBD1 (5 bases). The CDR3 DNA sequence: TGTGCCAGCACCCACGAGGTGGACACCTACTATGGCTACACCTTC. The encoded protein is CASTHEVDTYYGYTF.